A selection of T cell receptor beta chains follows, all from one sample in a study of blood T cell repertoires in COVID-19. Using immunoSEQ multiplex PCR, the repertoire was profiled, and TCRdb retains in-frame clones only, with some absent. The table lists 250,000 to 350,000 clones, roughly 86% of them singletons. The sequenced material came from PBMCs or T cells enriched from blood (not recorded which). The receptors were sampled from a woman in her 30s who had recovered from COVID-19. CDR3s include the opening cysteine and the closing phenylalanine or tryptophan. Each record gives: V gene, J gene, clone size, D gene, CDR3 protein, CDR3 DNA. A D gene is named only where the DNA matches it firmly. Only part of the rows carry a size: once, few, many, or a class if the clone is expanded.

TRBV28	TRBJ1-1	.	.	CASSLHPRGLTEAFF	TGTGCCAGCAGTTTACACCCCAGGGGATTGACTGAAGCTTTCTTT
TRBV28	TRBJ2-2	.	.	CAARSGTNTGELFF	TGTGCCGCCCGATCGGGGACAAACACCGGGGAGCTGTTTTTT
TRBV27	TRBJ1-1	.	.	CASAYRAGNTEAFF	TGTGCCAGCGCCTACAGGGCAGGGAACACTGAAGCTTTCTTT
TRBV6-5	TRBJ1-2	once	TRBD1	CASSPGQGNYGYTF	TGTGCCAGCAGTCCGGGACAGGGGAACTATGGCTACACCTTC
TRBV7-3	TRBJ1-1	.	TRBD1	CASSSRQGTEAFF	TGTGCCAGCAGCTCAAGACAGGGTACTGAAGCTTTCTTT
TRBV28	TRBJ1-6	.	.	CASITGGSPLHF	TGTGCCAGCATTACTGGAGGTTCACCCCTCCACTTT
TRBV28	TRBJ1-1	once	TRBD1	CASRQGGTVGTEAFF	TGTGCCAGCCGACAGGGCGGGACTGTCGGCACTGAAGCTTTCTTT
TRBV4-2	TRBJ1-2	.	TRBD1	CASSQVGGQGARNYGYTF	TGTGCCAGCAGCCAAGTGGGCGGACAGGGGGCGCGAAACTATGGCTACACCTTC
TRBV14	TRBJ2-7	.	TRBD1	CASSPGQGAAYEQYF	TGTGCCAGCAGCCCAGGACAGGGGGCAGCCTACGAGCAGTACTTC
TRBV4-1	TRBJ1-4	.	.	CASSLRDYSTNEKLFF	TGCGCCAGCAGCCTCAGGGATTACTCAACTAATGAAAAACTGTTTTTT
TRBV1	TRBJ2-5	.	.	CTTSPGQEQETQYF	TGCACCACCAGTCCAGGACAAGAACAAGAGACCCAGTACTTC
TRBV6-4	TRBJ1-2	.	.	CAPTLRTDEILNYGYTF	TGTGCCCCAACCCTTCGGACAGACGAAATCTTGAATTATGGCTACACCTTC
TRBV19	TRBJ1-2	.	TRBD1	CASTQTGIGYTF	TGTGCCAGTACCCAGACAGGGATTGGCTACACCTTC
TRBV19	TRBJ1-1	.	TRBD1	CASRPQGQGVGGTEAFF	TGTGCCAGTAGACCCCAGGGACAGGGGGTTGGAGGCACTGAAGCTTTCTTT
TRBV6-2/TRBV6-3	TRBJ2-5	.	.	CASSYSKWGRETQYF	TGTGCCAGCAGTTACTCGAAATGGGGGAGGGAGACCCAGTACTTC
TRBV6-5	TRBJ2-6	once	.	CASSAAGANVLTF	TGTGCCAGCAGCGCGGCTGGGGCCAACGTCCTGACTTTC
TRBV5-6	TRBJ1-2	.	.	CASTERLGIYGYTF	TGTGCCAGCACCGAGCGGTTAGGGATCTATGGCTACACCTTC
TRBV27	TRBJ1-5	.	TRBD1	CASSRGLYSNQPQHF	TGTGCCAGCAGTAGGGGGCTTTATAGCAATCAGCCCCAGCATTTT
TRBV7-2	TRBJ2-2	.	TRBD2	CASSPPSGGGGELFF	TGTGCCAGCAGCCCCCCCAGCGGGGGGGGAGGGGAGCTGTTTTTT
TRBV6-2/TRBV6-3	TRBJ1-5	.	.	CASSYGTGSNQPQHF	TGTGCCAGCAGTTACGGAACGGGTAGCAATCAGCCCCAGCATTTT
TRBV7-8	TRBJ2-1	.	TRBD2	CASSLVLTSGGYNEQFF	TGTGCCAGCAGCTTAGTTTTAACTAGCGGGGGGTACAATGAGCAGTTCTTC
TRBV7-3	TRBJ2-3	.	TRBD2	CASSLGGGGADTQYF	TGTGCCAGCAGCTTAGGTGGCGGGGGGGCAGATACGCAGTATTTT
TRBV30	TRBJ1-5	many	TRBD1	CAWSGTGTGEIFGSQPQHF	TGTGCCTGGAGTGGAACCGGGACAGGAGAGATTTTTGGGAGTCAGCCCCAGCATTTT
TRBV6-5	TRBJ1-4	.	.	CASSYRGGGYEKLFF	TGTGCCAGCAGTTACCGCGGGGGCGGGTATGAAAAACTGTTTTTT
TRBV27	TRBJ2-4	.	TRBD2	CASSPRLAGGIQYF	TGTGCCAGCAGTCCCAGACTAGCGGGGGGCATTCAGTACTTC
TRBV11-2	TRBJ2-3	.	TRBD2	CASSLRASGGADTQYF	TGTGCCAGCAGCTTAAGGGCTAGCGGGGGGGCAGATACGCAGTATTTT
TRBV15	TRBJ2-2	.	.	CATSRDDTGGGTGELFF	TGTGCCACCAGCAGAGATGATACGGGGGGCGGGACCGGGGAGCTGTTTTTT
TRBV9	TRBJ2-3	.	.	CASSARVQNTQYF	TGTGCCAGCAGCGCCCGGGTCCAAAATACGCAGTATTTT
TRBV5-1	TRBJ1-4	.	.	CASSSPREDEKLFF	TGCGCCAGCAGCTCCCCCCGGGAAGATGAAAAACTGTTTTTT
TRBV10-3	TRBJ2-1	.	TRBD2	CAISEAASGGPLDEQFF	TGTGCCATCAGTGAGGCGGCTAGCGGGGGACCCCTCGATGAGCAGTTCTTC
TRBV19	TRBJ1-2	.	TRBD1	CASSLQGPLRGYTF	TGTGCCAGTAGCCTACAGGGGCCTCTGCGTGGCTACACCTTC
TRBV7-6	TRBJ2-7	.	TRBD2	CASSFTPGGFNEQYF	TGTGCCAGCAGCTTCACCCCGGGGGGGTTCAACGAGCAGTACTTC
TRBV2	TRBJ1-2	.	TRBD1	CASSPGGWGYTF	TGTGCCAGCAGTCCAGGGGGATGGGGCTACACCTTC
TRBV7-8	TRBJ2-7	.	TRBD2	CASSLGAGRLAVRPGEQYF	TGTGCCAGCAGCTTAGGGGCGGGGAGACTAGCGGTCCGACCGGGGGAGCAGTACTTC
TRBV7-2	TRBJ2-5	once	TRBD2	CASSSSGAQETQYF	TGTGCCAGCAGCAGTAGCGGGGCGCAAGAGACCCAGTACTTC
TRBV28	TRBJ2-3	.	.	CASSPTTSRFDTQYF	TGTGCCAGCAGTCCAACTACCTCCAGATTTGATACGCAGTATTTT
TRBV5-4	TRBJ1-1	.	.	CASSSGTGVMNTEAFF	TGTGCCAGCAGTTCCGGGACGGGAGTTATGAACACTGAAGCTTTCTTT
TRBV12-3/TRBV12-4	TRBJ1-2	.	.	CASSHTVDYGYTF	TGTGCCAGCAGCCACACAGTAGACTATGGCTACACCTTC
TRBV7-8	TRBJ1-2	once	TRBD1	CASSRTGVGGYTF	TGTGCCAGCAGCCGGACAGGGGTTGGAGGCTACACCTTC
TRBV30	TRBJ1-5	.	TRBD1	CAWSLGTGHQPQHF	TGTGCCTGGAGTCTAGGGACAGGGCACCAGCCCCAGCATTTT